This T cell receptor beta chain was sequenced during a study of blood T cell repertoires in COVID-19. Study at large: The United States, Italy and Spain were the sources of the acute and convalescent COVID-19 samples. T cells, B-cell-depleted T cells, or PBMCs provided the cDNA or gDNA that served as material.

The data were produced by immunoSEQ multiplex PCR, yet TCRdb's version contains in-frame clones alone and is incomplete. The table has roughly 240,000 clones, about 84% seen once. The Seattle site enrolled patients during active infection and followed them longitudinally. The source material was peripheral blood. This clonotype originated in a woman at least 80 years old with COVID-19, enrolled during active disease.

The CDR3 DNA follows: TGTGCCAGCAGTTGGGGACAGGGTAACACTGAAGCTTTCTTT. This translates into CASSWGQGNTEAFF. The V and J genes are TRBV28 and TRBJ1-1, with 9 bases matching TRBD1. CDR1 and CDR2 from the germline V gene are MDHEN and SYDVKM. Trimming removed 4 bases from V and 2 bases from J; junction bases left unmatched: 2. The CDR3 length is 14 residues.